This entry lists 9 T cell receptor beta chains sequenced from one sample in a study of blood T cell repertoires in COVID-19. The data were produced by immunoSEQ multiplex PCR, yet TCRdb's version contains in-frame clones alone and is incomplete. The sample shows roughly 84,000 clones, over 70% of them seen only once. What was sequenced was peripheral blood. These receptors were taken from a woman aged 50 to 65 with acute or convalescent COVID-19.

This clone was detected only a few times. The genes are TRBV6-1 and TRBJ1-1; D not certain. V lost 2 bases, J lost 6 bases, and 13 bases lay in between. Germline V gene sequence: CDR1 MNHNS, CDR2 SASEGT. CDR3 size: 14 residues. In DNA form, the CDR3 reads TGTGCCAGCAGTGAACCTGGGAGTCGACCTGAAGCTTTCTTT. Residues: CASSEPGSRPEAFF.

J is TRBJ2-7 and V is TRBV5-6; 15 positions agree with TRBD2. The CDR3 spans 14 residues. CDR1 is SGHDT, CDR2 YYEEEE, per germline. V gave up 4 bases and J gave up 7 bases; unmatched junction bases: 3. The CDR3 region is CASSPGLAGGEQYF. The DNA for the CDR3 is TGTGCCAGCAGCCCTGGACTAGCGGGGGGGGAGCAGTACTTC.

The CDR3 nucleotides are TGTGCCAGCAACTCAGGGTCCATGCAGCCCCAGCATTTT. Its translation: CASNSGSMQPQHF. The V gene is TRBV7-9, the J gene TRBJ1-5, with a weak D call TRBD1 (5 bases). V lost 7 bases to trimming and J lost 7 bases, with 14 bases between them. The CDR3 is 13 residues long. The V gene's germline CDR1 is SEHNR and CDR2 FQNEAQ (reference sequence).

The chain has TRBV7-9 and TRBJ2-2; D not certain. This CDR3 comprises 11 residues. Germline V gene data show CDR1 as SEHNR and CDR2 as FQNEAQ (reference sequence). Trimming left V 5 bases short and J 5 bases short, with 3 bases between. The CDR3: CASSPTGELFF. The CDR3 nucleotides read TGTGCCAGCAGCCCAACCGGGGAGCTGTTTTTT. Variable domain in full (rest from reference TRBV7-9 and TRBJ2-2): DTGVSQNPRHKITKRGQNVTFRCDPISEHNRLYWYRQTLGQGPEFLTYFQNEAQLEKSRLLSDRFSAERPKGSFSTLEIQRTEQGDSAMYLCASSPTGELFFGEGSRLTVL.

V usage is TRBV19 and J usage is TRBJ1-4; 8 positions agree with TRBD1. Losses at the gene ends were 6 bases for V and 1 base for J; bases not matched to a gene: 7. The CDR3 totals 16 residues. CDR1 is LNHDA, CDR2 SQIVND, per germline (reference sequence). The CDR3 reads CASREPRGRTNEKLFF. Here the CDR3 DNA reads TGTGCCAGTAGAGAACCCAGGGGGCGAACTAATGAAAAACTGTTTTTT.

The chain is built from TRBV4-1 and TRBJ1-1, with D hard to call. The CDR3 contains 15 residues. The germline V gene has CDR1 MGHRA and CDR2 YSYEKL. The ends were cut back, 0 bases at V and 6 bases at J, with 14 bases in the middle. CDR3 sequence reads: CASSQEFSGSAEAFF. The CDR3 region has the DNA TGCGCCAGCAGCCAAGAGTTTTCGGGGAGCGCTGAAGCTTTCTTT.

The chain combines TRBV7-9 with TRBJ2-3, with D possibly being TRBD1 (6 bases). This CDR3 has 16 amino acids. The germline CDR1 and CDR2 sequences are SEHNR and FQNEAQ (reference sequence). Trimming pared 5 bases from V and 1 base from J, leaving 16 bases between. CDR3: CASSPLGRGRTDTQYF. The CDR3 coding sequence is TGTGCCAGCAGCCCCTTAGGCAGGGGACGCACAGATACGCAGTATTTT.

The V and J genes are TRBV23-1 and TRBJ2-7, with a possible D match to TRBD1 (5 bases). TRBV23-1 qualifies as an ORF whose function is uncertain. V was pared by 2 bases and J by 0 bases, with 20 bases between. This CDR3 is built from 18 residues. The CDR3 loop is CASSQRLLQDTISYEQYF. The CDR3 region has the DNA TGCGCCAGCAGTCAACGACTCCTCCAGGACACCATCTCCTACGAGCAGTACTTC.

This chain connects TRBV2 to TRBJ1-5; D is unresolved. The V and J ends lost 0 bases and 9 bases respectively, with 15 bases between them. Germline loops: CDR1 SNHLY, CDR2 FYNNEI. The CDR3 runs to 15 residues. The CDR3 DNA follows: TGTGCCAGCAGTGAAGCCGAAATATCCCCGGGGCCCCAGCATTTT. Translating it yields CASSEAEISPGPQHF.